A selection of T cell receptor beta chains follows, all from one sample in a study of beta chain features in type 1 diabetes. Produced via immunoSEQ multiplex PCR; TCRdb's table is partial and in-frame only. This sample has around 650,000 clones, with around an eighth found just once. The sample comprised naive CD4+ T cells from blood. These receptors all come from a man under 40 with type 1 diabetes. Both conserved end residues are part of each CDR3. Each record gives: D gene, J gene, V gene, clone size, CDR3 protein, CDR3 DNA. D genes are given only for firm matches. Clone size is stated in some rows and not others, as once, few, many or a class when expanded.

TRBD1 TRBJ2-5 TRBV6-5 few CASRTGTGEETQYF TGTGCCAGTAGGACCGGGACAGGGGAAGAGACCCAGTACTTC
NA TRBJ2-7 TRBV29-1 NA CSVGGWSHEQYF TGCAGCGTTGGAGGTTGGTCCCACGAGCAGTACTTC
NA TRBJ2-7 TRBV19 NA CASSSPGTSPPYEQYF TGTGCCAGTAGTAGCCCCGGGACATCACCCCCCTACGAGCAGTACTTC
NA TRBJ2-5 TRBV14 few CASSQRRYQETQYF TGTGCCAGCAGCCAACGGAGGTACCAAGAGACCCAGTACTTC
TRBD1 TRBJ2-6 TRBV18 NA CASSPPGQGTGANVLTF TGTGCCAGCTCACCACCGGGACAGGGGACTGGGGCCAACGTCCTGACTTTC
NA TRBJ2-5 TRBV27 NA CASSLRAALETQYF TGTGCCAGCAGTTTAAGGGCCGCTCTAGAGACCCAGTACTTC
NA TRBJ1-2 TRBV7-2 NA CASSLRAGRDGYTF TGTGCCAGCAGCTTAAGGGCAGGGAGGGATGGCTACACCTTC
NA TRBJ1-2 TRBV5-4 NA CASRSPLAGNYGYTF TGTGCCAGCCGATCCCCTCTGGCAGGGAACTATGGCTACACCTTC
TRBD2 TRBJ2-7 TRBV7-3 NA CASSLSGEVYYEQYF TGTGCCAGCAGCCTTAGCGGGGAAGTATACTACGAGCAGTACTTC
TRBD1 TRBJ2-3 TRBV29-1 few CSVGRGGTTDTQYF TGCAGCGTTGGTCGAGGGGGCACCACAGATACGCAGTATTTT
NA TRBJ2-1 TRBV10-3 few CAISLQGSDANEQFF TGTGCCATCAGTTTACAGGGATCGGATGCCAATGAGCAGTTCTTC
NA TRBJ1-1 TRBV7-9 few CASSPLGQVNTEAFF TGTGCCAGCAGCCCCCTGGGGCAGGTGAACACTGAAGCTTTCTTT
TRBD1 TRBJ1-2 TRBV7-9 few CASSPSTGVNGYTF TGTGCCAGCAGCCCATCGACAGGGGTCAATGGCTACACCTTC
NA TRBJ1-2 TRBV5-6 NA CASSPGPGSSYGYTF TGTGCCAGCAGCCCCGGGCCAGGGAGTAGCTATGGCTACACCTTC
NA TRBJ2-3 TRBV9 NA CASSVFSREWTDTQYF TGTGCCAGCAGCGTCTTTTCCAGGGAGTGGACAGATACGCAGTATTTT
NA TRBJ2-5 TRBV5-1 few CASSLDRAAGTQYF TGCGCCAGCAGCTTGGACAGGGCGGCAGGGACCCAGTACTTC
NA TRBJ2-5 TRBV19 NA CASSIGGGETQYF TGTGCCAGTAGTATAGGTGGGGGAGAGACCCAGTACTTC
NA TRBJ1-2 TRBV9 NA CASSVEPQVDYGYTF TGTGCCAGCAGCGTAGAACCCCAGGTAGACTATGGCTACACCTTC
TRBD1 TRBJ2-4 TRBV7-2 few CASSSSGGNIQYF TGTGCCAGCAGCTCTTCAGGGGGAAACATTCAGTACTTC
NA TRBJ1-2 TRBV25-1 few CASSGGPSGYTF TGTGCCAGCAGTGGGGGCCCATCGGGCTACACCTTC
TRBD1 TRBJ1-2 TRBV27 NA CASSSAGNRGHDYGYTF TGTGCCAGCAGTTCCGCGGGCAACAGGGGGCATGATTATGGCTACACCTTC
TRBD1 TRBJ1-2 TRBV9 NA CASSVAGGGYGYTF TGTGCCAGCAGCGTAGCAGGGGGAGGCTATGGCTACACCTTC
NA TRBJ2-3 TRBV7-8 NA CASSLGSRTARDTQYF TGTGCCAGCAGCTTAGGCTCCAGGACAGCTAGAGATACGCAGTATTTT
NA TRBJ1-5 TRBV6-1 NA CASSELSWSAVNNQPQHF TGTGCCAGCAGTGAACTCTCTTGGTCAGCGGTAAACAATCAGCCCCAGCATTTT
TRBD1 TRBJ1-1 TRBV23-1 NA CASRRQGKNTEAFF TGCGCCAGCAGGAGACAGGGAAAGAACACTGAAGCTTTCTTT
TRBD2 TRBJ2-1 TRBV4-3 NA CASSQEASGVYNEQFF TGCGCCAGCAGCCAAGAGGCTAGCGGGGTATACAATGAGCAGTTCTTC